This T cell receptor (beta chain) came from a study of blood T cell repertoires in COVID-19. Some clones are missing from TCRdb's copy, which holds only in-frame ones; the method was immunoSEQ multiplex PCR. The table records hundreds of thousands of clones, about 82% of them present only once. The germline CDR1 and CDR2 sequences are SGHRS and YFSETQ. This CDR3 region has 13 residues. V was trimmed by 4 bases and J by 0 bases, leaving 8 bases between them. This rearrangement joins TRBV5-1 to TRBJ2-7, with TRBD1 as a possible D gene (6 bases). The sample was peripheral blood. The origin of this receptor is a man in his forties or fifties with COVID-19, enrolled during active disease. CDR3 sequence reads: CASSRDISYEQYF. In nucleotides, the CDR3 is TGCGCCAGCAGCCGGGACATCTCCTACGAGCAGTACTTC.